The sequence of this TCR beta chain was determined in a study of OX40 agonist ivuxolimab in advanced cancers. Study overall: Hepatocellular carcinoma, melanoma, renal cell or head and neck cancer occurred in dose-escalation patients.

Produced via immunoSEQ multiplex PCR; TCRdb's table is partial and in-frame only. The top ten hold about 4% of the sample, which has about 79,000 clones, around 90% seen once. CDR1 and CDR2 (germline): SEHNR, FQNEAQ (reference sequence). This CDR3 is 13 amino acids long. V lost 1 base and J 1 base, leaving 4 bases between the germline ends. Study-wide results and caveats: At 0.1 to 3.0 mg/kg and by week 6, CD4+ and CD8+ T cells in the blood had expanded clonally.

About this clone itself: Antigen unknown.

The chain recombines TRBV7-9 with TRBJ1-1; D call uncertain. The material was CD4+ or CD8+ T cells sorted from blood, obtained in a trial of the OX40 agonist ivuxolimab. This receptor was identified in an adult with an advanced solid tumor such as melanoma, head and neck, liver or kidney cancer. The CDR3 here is CASSLVENTEAFF. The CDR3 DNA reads TGTGCCAGCAGCTTAGTCGAGAACACTGAAGCTTTCTTT.